These T cell receptor beta chains were read from a single sample in a study of cytomegalovirus exposure and HLA in healthy donors. The data were produced by immunoSEQ multiplex PCR, yet TCRdb's version contains in-frame clones alone and is incomplete. This table has around 150,000 clones, roughly 91% appearing once. Sequencing used PBMCs. The receptor source for this set is a woman between 18 and 29 years old in good health and CMV-seropositive. Each CDR3 is given with its conserved first and last residue. A D gene is named only where the DNA matches it firmly. Size values are once, few and many counts, or a class for expanded clones, and some rows have none.

J	D	V	size	CDR3	DNA
TRBJ2-1	TRBD2	TRBV18	.	CASSPQLAGVSYNEQFF	TGTGCCAGCTCACCCCAGCTAGCGGGAGTTTCCTACAATGAGCAGTTCTTC
TRBJ2-7	.	TRBV10-3	.	CAISDRGVVEQYF	TGTGCCATCAGTGACAGGGGAGTGGTCGAGCAGTACTTC
TRBJ2-7	TRBD2	TRBV4-2	.	CASSQDERDYLSYEQYF	TGTGCCAGCAGCCAAGATGAACGGGACTACCTTTCCTACGAGCAGTACTTC
TRBJ1-2	.	TRBV2	.	CASSPGTNYGYTF	TGTGCCAGCAGCCCCGGGACAAACTATGGCTACACCTTC
TRBJ2-5	.	TRBV6-1	.	CASQEATQYF	TGTGCCAGCCAGGAGGCGACCCAGTACTTC
TRBJ2-1	.	TRBV20-1	.	CSAYPGGEQFF	TGCAGTGCTTACCCGGGGGGCGAGCAGTTCTTC
TRBJ2-7	TRBD2	TRBV13	.	CASSLVSRRWREGPEQYF	TGTGCCAGCAGCTTAGTTTCTCGGAGGTGGCGGGAGGGCCCCGAGCAGTACTTC
TRBJ2-7	.	TRBV6-1	.	CASSEAVVGMRAYEQYF	TGTGCCAGCAGTGAAGCAGTGGTCGGGATGCGGGCCTACGAGCAGTACTTC
TRBJ1-5	TRBD1	TRBV18	.	CASSPRGQVGQPQHF	TGTGCCAGCTCACCAAGGGGACAGGTGGGTCAGCCCCAGCATTTT
TRBJ2-7	.	TRBV21-1	.	CASSNGRFEGRISYEQYF	TGTGCCAGCAGCAATGGCCGTTTCGAGGGCCGGATTTCCTACGAGCAGTACTTC
TRBJ1-2	.	TRBV7-2	once	CASSLTGDGYTF	TGTGCCAGCAGCTTGACAGGAGATGGCTACACCTTC
TRBJ1-5	TRBD1	TRBV7-3	.	CASSLMRRDRTKNQPQHF	TGTGCCAGCAGCTTAATGCGAAGGGACAGAACTAAAAATCAGCCCCAGCATTTT
TRBJ2-3	.	TRBV5-3	.	CARSLNSSGFADTQYF	TGTGCCAGAAGCTTGAATTCTTCAGGGTTCGCAGATACGCAGTATTTT
TRBJ2-3	.	TRBV2	.	CASRFGRGTDTQYF	TGTGCCAGCAGGTTCGGTAGAGGCACAGATACGCAGTATTTT
TRBJ2-3	TRBD1	TRBV11-2	.	CATGGNLGDTQYF	TGTGCGACAGGGGGGAACTTGGGAGATACGCAGTATTTT
TRBJ1-2	.	TRBV7-9	.	CASSLATGTYGYTF	TGTGCCAGCAGCTTAGCGACAGGAACCTATGGCTACACCTTC
TRBJ1-1	TRBD1	TRBV30	.	CAWGDREWTEAFF	TGTGCCTGGGGCGACAGGGAGTGGACTGAAGCTTTCTTT
TRBJ1-1	TRBD1	TRBV4-3	.	CASSQVGDLTTGEAEAFF	TGCGCCAGCAGCCAAGTGGGGGACCTGACTACAGGGGAGGCTGAAGCTTTCTTT
TRBJ2-3	TRBD2	TRBV30	.	CAWTSGMLDTQYF	TGTGCCTGGACTAGCGGTATGTTGGATACGCAGTATTTT
TRBJ1-1	TRBD1	TRBV19	.	CASSIGTGANWNTEAFF	TGTGCCAGTAGTATTGGGACAGGGGCGAACTGGAACACTGAAGCTTTCTTT
TRBJ1-2	TRBD1	TRBV6-6	.	CASSAQYRGDGYTF	TGTGCCAGCAGTGCCCAATACAGGGGGGATGGCTACACCTTC
TRBJ1-1	TRBD1	TRBV6-5	.	CVSSGRTGYAEAFF	TGTGTCAGCAGTGGGCGGACAGGGTATGCTGAAGCTTTCTTT
TRBJ1-2	TRBD1	TRBV19	.	CASSREGRGNYGYTF	TGTGCCAGTAGTAGGGAAGGCAGGGGGAACTATGGCTACACCTTC
TRBJ2-5	TRBD2	TRBV27	.	CASSSRAGEVETQYF	TGTGCCAGCAGTTCTAGAGCGGGAGAGGTCGAGACCCAGTACTTC
TRBJ1-1	TRBD1	TRBV5-1	.	CASSEDRANTEAFF	TGCGCCAGCAGCGAGGACAGGGCTAACACTGAAGCTTTCTTT
TRBJ1-2	.	TRBV19	.	CASTYMWSGYGYTF	TGTGCCAGTACCTATATGTGGTCTGGCTATGGCTACACCTTC
TRBJ1-4	.	TRBV4-1	.	CASSPTRAGTNEKLFF	TGCGCCAGCAGCCCAACGAGGGCAGGAACTAATGAAAAACTGTTTTTT
TRBJ2-1	.	TRBV9	.	CASSVAAYNEQFF	TGTGCCAGCAGCGTAGCAGCCTACAATGAGCAGTTCTTC
TRBJ1-1	.	TRBV2	.	CASSEIGWRSGMNTEAFF	TGTGCCAGCAGTGAAATAGGCTGGCGGTCTGGTATGAACACTGAAGCTTTCTTT
TRBJ2-3	TRBD1	TRBV30	.	CAWSTPGQPYF	TGTGCCTGGAGTACGCCGGGACAGCCGTATTTT
TRBJ2-7	.	TRBV7-2	few	CASSFVDGAYEQYF	TGTGCCAGCAGCTTTGTCGACGGAGCCTACGAGCAGTACTTC